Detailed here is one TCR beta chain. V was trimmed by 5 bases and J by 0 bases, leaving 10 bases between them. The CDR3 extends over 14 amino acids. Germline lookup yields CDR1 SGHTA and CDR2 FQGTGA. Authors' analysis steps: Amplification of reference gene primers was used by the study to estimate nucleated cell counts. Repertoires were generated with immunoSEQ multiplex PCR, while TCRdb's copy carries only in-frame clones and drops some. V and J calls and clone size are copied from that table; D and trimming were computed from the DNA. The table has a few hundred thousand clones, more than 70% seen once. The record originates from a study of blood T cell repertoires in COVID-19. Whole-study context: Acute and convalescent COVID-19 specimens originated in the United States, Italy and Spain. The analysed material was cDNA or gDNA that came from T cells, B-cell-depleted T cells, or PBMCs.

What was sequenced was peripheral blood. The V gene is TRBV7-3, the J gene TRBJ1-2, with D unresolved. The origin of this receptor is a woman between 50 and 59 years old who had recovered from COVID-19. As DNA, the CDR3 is TGTGCCAGCAGCCCTGGGCCAGCTAACTATGGCTACACCTTC. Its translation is CASSPGPANYGYTF.